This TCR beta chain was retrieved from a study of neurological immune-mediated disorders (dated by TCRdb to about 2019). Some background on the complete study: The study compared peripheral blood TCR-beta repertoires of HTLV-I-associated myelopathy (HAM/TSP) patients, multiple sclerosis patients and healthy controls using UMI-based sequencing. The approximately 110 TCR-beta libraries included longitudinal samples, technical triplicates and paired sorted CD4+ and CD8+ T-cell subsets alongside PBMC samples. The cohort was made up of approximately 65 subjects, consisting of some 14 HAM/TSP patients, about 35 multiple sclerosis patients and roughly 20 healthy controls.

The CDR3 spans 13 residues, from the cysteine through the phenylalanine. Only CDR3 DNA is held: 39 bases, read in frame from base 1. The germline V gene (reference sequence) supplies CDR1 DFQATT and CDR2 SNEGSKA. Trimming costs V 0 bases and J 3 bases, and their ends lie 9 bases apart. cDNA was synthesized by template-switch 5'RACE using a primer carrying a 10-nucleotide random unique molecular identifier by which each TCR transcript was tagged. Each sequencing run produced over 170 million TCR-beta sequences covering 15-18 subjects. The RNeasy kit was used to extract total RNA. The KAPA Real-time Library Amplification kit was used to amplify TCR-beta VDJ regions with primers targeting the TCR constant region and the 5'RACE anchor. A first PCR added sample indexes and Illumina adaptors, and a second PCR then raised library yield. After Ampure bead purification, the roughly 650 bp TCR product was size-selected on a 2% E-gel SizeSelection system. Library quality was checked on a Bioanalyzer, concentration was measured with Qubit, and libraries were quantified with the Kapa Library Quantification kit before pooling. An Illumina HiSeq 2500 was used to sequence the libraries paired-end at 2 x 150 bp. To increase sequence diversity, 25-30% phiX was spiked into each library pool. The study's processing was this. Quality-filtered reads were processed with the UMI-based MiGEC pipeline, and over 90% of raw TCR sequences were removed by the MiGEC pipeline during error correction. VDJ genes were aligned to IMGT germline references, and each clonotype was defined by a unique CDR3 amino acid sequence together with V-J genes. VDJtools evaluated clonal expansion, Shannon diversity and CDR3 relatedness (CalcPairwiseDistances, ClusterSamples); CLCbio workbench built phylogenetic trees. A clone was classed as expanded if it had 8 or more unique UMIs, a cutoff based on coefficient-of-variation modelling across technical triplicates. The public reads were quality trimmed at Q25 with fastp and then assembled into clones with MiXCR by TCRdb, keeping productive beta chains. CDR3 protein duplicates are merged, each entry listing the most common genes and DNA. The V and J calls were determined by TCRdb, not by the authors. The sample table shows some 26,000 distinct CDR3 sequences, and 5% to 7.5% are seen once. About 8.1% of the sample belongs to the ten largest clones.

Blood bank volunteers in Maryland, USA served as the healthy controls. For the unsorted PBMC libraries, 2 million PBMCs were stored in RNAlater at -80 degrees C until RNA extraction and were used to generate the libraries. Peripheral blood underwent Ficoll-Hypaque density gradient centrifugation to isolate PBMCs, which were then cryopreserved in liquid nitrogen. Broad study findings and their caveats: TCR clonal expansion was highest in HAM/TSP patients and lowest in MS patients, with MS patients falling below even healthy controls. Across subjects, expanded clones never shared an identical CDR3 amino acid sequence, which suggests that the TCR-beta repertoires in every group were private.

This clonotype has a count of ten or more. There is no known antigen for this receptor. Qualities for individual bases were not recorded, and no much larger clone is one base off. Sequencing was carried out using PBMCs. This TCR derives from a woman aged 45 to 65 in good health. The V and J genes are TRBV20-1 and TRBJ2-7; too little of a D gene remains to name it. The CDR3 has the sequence CSARDSSGYEQYF. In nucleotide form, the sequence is TGCAGTGCTAGAGATTCCTCCGGCTACGAGCAGTACTTC.